This TCR beta chain was sequenced for a study of sequential checkpoint blockade in melanoma. As for the study in general: Randomization was 1:1 between first-line nivolumab→ipilimumab and ipilimumab→nivolumab. Maintenance nivolumab came after either treatment sequence.

Only in-frame clones appear in the TCRdb table, and some are missing; sequencing was by immunoSEQ multiplex PCR. The repertoire holds over 10,000 clones, with roughly 80% as singletons. Trimming left V 2 bases short and J 5 bases short, with 12 bases between. Germline CDR1 is MNHEY and CDR2 is SMNVEV (reference sequence). This CDR3 comprises 14 residues. The treatment denotes: randomized to nivolumab then ipilimumab (arm A) or the reverse (arm B). None of the patients previously received DNA-damaging chemotherapy. Sorted cells were live CD3+CD8+, lacking CD19 and CD56, from PBMCs. Sequenced material: CD8+ T cells sorted from blood (inferred from file names), taken from a patient given nivolumab and ipilimumab in sequence. V and J are TRBV27 and TRBJ1-1, with D maybe TRBD1 (5 bases). The TCR originated in a human donor with melanoma. The CDR3 protein is CASSLGAGGTEAFF. The CDR3 coding sequence is TGTGCCAGCAGTTTAGGTGCCGGGGGGACTGAAGCTTTCTTT.